A single sample is the source of the 28 T cell receptor beta chains below, sequenced in a study of identical twins. TCRdb called the 5' RACE reads again in MiXCR, with one record for every CDR3 protein. The sample includes under 500,000 distinct CDR3 sequences, around 15% of them seen just once. The sample was also linked to a second study, of yellow fever vaccine responses in identical twins.

The sequenced sample was CD4+ T cells sorted from blood. Source of these receptors: a woman aged 18-35 years in good health.

About this clonotype itself: An end of the junction does not agree with germline; a read error may underlie this. The CDR3 DNA follows: TGCTGTGCTAGACCCCCATCTGGAGACTCTAGCACAGATACGCAGTATTTT. Residues: CCARPPSGDSSTDTQYF. This chain links TRBV20-1 with TRBJ2-3; no reliable D call. CDR3 size: 17 residues. The germline gives CDR1 DFQATT, CDR2 SNEGSKA (reference sequence).

The gene calls are TRBV6-1 and TRBJ2-1; the match to TRBD2 covers 15 bases. CDR3 length equals 14 residues. With 6 bases clipped from V and 8 bases from J, the junction kept 2 bases outside the gene matches. Germline V gives CDR1 MNHNS, CDR2 SASEGT. CDR3 amino acids: CASRGLAGGYEQFF. The CDR3 DNA is TGTGCCAGCAGGGGACTAGCGGGAGGTTATGAGCAGTTCTTC.

Only a few counts were recorded for this clonotype. The V gene is TRBV20-1, the J gene TRBJ2-5; D tentatively reads TRBD1 or TRBD2 (5 bases each). The V gene's germline CDR1 is DFQATT and CDR2 SNEGSKA (reference sequence). V lost 3 bases to trimming and J lost 0 bases, with 14 bases between them. CDR3 length: 15 residues. The CDR3 loop is CSASNGARYQETQYF. CDR3 sequence (DNA): TGCAGTGCTAGTAACGGGGCAAGGTACCAAGAGACCCAGTACTTC.

The V and J genes are TRBV9 and TRBJ2-6; tentative D call: TRBD2 (6 bases). Trimming left V 0 bases short and J 2 bases short, with 9 bases between. Germline values: CDR1 SGDLS, CDR2 YYNGEE. The CDR3 totals 16 residues. The CDR3, as DNA: TGTGCCAGCAGCGTAGTGTCGGGGGCTGGGGCCAACGTCCTGACTTTC. Translation: CASSVVSGAGANVLTF.

The genes are TRBV30 and TRBJ1-2, with D perhaps TRBD1 (5 bases). There are 14 residues in the CDR3. Trimming removed 1 base from V and 0 bases from J, with 9 bases in between. The germline V gene encodes CDR1 GTSNPN and CDR2 SVGIG (reference sequence). As DNA, the CDR3 is TGTGCCTGGAGTGATAGGACAACTAACTATGGCTACACCTTC. Its translation is CAWSDRTTNYGYTF.

This clonotype has a count of ten or more. This chain joins TRBV20-1 and TRBJ2-7, with 8 bases aligning to TRBD1. V lost 6 bases, J lost 3 bases, and 7 bases stayed unmatched. The CDR3 has 13 amino acids. Germline loops: CDR1 DFQATT, CDR2 SNEGSKA (reference sequence). In DNA, the CDR3 is TGCAGTGCCCCAATTACAGGGGGCTACGAGCAGTACTTC. It encodes CSAPITGGYEQYF.

The chain recombines TRBV11-2 with TRBJ2-3; 7 bases fit TRBD2. CDR1 is SGHAT, CDR2 FQNNGV, per germline. The CDR3 runs 14 residues. V was pared by 1 base and J by 5 bases, with 3 bases of the junction left unmatched. The CDR3: CASSLVGEGDTQYF. The CDR3 DNA sequence: TGTGCCAGCAGCTTAGTTGGGGAGGGAGATACGCAGTATTTT.

This clonotype has just a few counts. This chain uses TRBV7-2 with TRBJ2-7; 12 nucleotides match TRBD2. There are 16 residues in the CDR3. V shed 4 bases, J shed 4 bases, and the junction held 8 bases outside the gene matches. Germline CDR1 SGHTA, CDR2 FQGNSA. The CDR3 region has the DNA TGTGCCAGCAGCTCATCTAGCGGGAGGGCCAGGTACGAGCAGTACTTC. Its translation: CASSSSSGRARYEQYF.

The chain joins TRBV7-2 to TRBJ2-1; tentatively, D is TRBD2 (5 bases). The CDR3 runs 15 residues. The V and J ends lost 2 bases and 4 bases respectively, with 12 bases between them. Germline values: CDR1 SGHTA, CDR2 FQGNSA. CDR3 bases: TGTGCCAGCAGCTTACGCGACTACCCTTACAATGAGCAGTTCTTC. Residues: CASSLRDYPYNEQFF.

This clonotype turned up a few times. The chain joins TRBV4-1 to TRBJ2-1; TRBD1 aligns across 9 bases. Germline V gene data show CDR1 as MGHRA and CDR2 as YSYEKL. The junction had 6 bases not matched to a gene; V was cut back by 3 bases and J by 6 bases. The CDR3 is 15 amino acids. The DNA for the CDR3 is TGCGCCAGCAGCCAGGGGGGACAGGGAGGCAATGAGCAGTTCTTC. Encoded protein: CASSQGGQGGNEQFF.

This clonotype has just one count. The chain carries TRBV6-5 and TRBJ2-2; TRBD2 agrees at 8 bases. The germline gives CDR1 MNHEY, CDR2 SVGAGI. The CDR3 spans 15 residues. Germline trimming cut 1 base from V and 4 bases from J; bases unmatched to any gene: 2. The DNA of the CDR3 is TGTGCCAGCAGTTACTGGCTAGCGGGCACCGGGGAGCTGTTTTTT. This sequence encodes CASSYWLAGTGELFF.

V and J are TRBV6-2 or TRBV6-3 and TRBJ2-3; the match to TRBD1 covers 8 bases. In germline, CDR1 is MNHEY, CDR2 SVGEGT. J lost 6 bases, V lost 6 bases, and 20 bases had no gene match. The CDR3 covers 18 residues. CDR3 DNA sequence: TGTGCCAGCAGGAAGGCACTCGGGACAGGATATGATATGGATACGCAGTATTTT. Amino acid sequence: CASRKALGTGYDMDTQYF.

This clonotype was observed a few times. V is TRBV20-1 and J is TRBJ2-1, with 10 nucleotides matching TRBD1. The CDR3 runs 15 residues. Germline CDR1 DFQATT, CDR2 SNEGSKA (reference sequence). J gave up 9 bases and V 0 bases, and 8 bases lay outside the gene matches. The CDR3 protein is CSARDSRQGAGEQFF. The CDR3 region has the DNA TGCAGTGCTAGAGATAGCAGACAGGGGGCTGGTGAGCAGTTCTTC.

This clonotype has just a few counts. This chain links TRBV19 with TRBJ2-1, with TRBD2 as a possible D gene (6 bases). V lost 4 bases and J lost 7, with 17 bases in between. This CDR3 is 15 amino acids long. Germline assignment: CDR1 LNHDA and CDR2 SQIVND (reference sequence). The chain's CDR3 is CASSTGGAGFNEQFF. Here the CDR3 DNA reads TGTGCCAGTAGTACCGGCGGGGCAGGGTTTAATGAGCAGTTCTTC.

With regard to this clonotype: The junction and the germline gene differ at one end; a read error may be behind it. This sequence joins TRBV20-1 and TRBJ2-4; TRBD1 matches 10 bases. Germline V gene data show CDR1 as DFQATT and CDR2 as SNEGSKA (reference sequence). The CDR3 loop spans 17 amino acids. CDR3 protein: CCAMSGDRGFRREVQYF. CDR3 nucleotides: TGCTGTGCCATGAGTGGGGACAGGGGCTTTCGGCGGGAGGTCCAATACTTC.

This clonotype was observed at least ten times. The chain is built from TRBV7-2 and TRBJ2-4, with TRBD2 matching 7 bases. Germline assignment: CDR1 SGHTA and CDR2 FQGNSA. The CDR3 extends over 16 amino acids. J was trimmed by 0 bases and V by 1 base; bases with no gene match: 3. This chain's CDR3 is CASSLGEGLAKNIQYF. In DNA, the CDR3 is TGTGCCAGCAGCTTAGGGGAGGGACTAGCCAAAAACATTCAGTACTTC.

The chain employs TRBV5-1 and TRBJ2-2; D ambiguous. Germline V CDR1 and CDR2: SGHRS, YFSETQ. This CDR3 contains 16 residues. V was shortened by 0 bases and J by 4 bases, with 13 bases between the two germline ends. The DNA of the CDR3 is TGCGCCAGCAGCTTGGCCTCGTTCGGTTCCACCGGGGAGCTGTTTTTT. It specifies CASSLASFGSTGELFF.

Ten or more counts support this clonotype. The V and J genes are TRBV11-1 and TRBJ2-3; no clear D gene. The CDR3 contains 18 residues. Trimming removed 5 bases at V and 1 base at J, with 22 bases between. Germline V gives CDR1 SGHAT, CDR2 FQDESV (reference sequence). CDR3 DNA: TGTGCCAGCAGCCCCCGCATGCGTAGCATTGGAGGCACAGATACGCAGTATTTT. Translated: CASSPRMRSIGGTDTQYF.

To note about this clonotype: At one boundary the junction diverges from the germline segment, which might be a read error. V is TRBV11-1 and J is TRBJ2-7; D is unclear. Germline lookup yields CDR1 SGHAT and CDR2 FQDESV (reference sequence). CDR3 length: 13 residues. The CDR3 is CASSLGLLEETFF. The CDR3 DNA sequence: TGTGCCAGCAGCTTAGGGCTCCTCGAGGAGACGTTCTTC.

This sequence joins TRBV5-1 and TRBJ2-5; perhaps TRBD2 as D (5 bases). Germline assignment: CDR1 SGHRS and CDR2 YFSETQ. This CDR3 is 15 amino acids long. V was clipped by 0 bases and J by 5 bases, with 14 bases between them. The CDR3 DNA is TGCGCCAGCAGCTTGGCCATGATAGCGACGGAGACCCAGTACTTC. Its protein product is CASSLAMIATETQYF.

This clonotype was seen more than once but under ten times. The CDR3: CASSAAGRQYSEAFF. CDR3 sequence (DNA): TGTGCCAGCAGCGCCGCCGGCCGACAGTATAGTGAAGCTTTCTTT. V gene TRBV5-4 combines with J gene TRBJ1-1, with TRBD1 as a possible D gene (5 bases). CDR1 SGHNT and CDR2 YYREEE come from the germline V gene (reference sequence). CDR3 length: 15 residues. Trimming pared 4 bases from V and 7 bases from J, leaving 20 bases between.

This clonotype has a count of ten or more. The gene calls are TRBV24-1 and TRBJ2-1, with TRBD1 matching 12 bases. The CDR3 runs 16 residues. Trimming cost V 3 bases and J 7 bases; bases outside gene matches: 6. The germline gives CDR1 KGHDR, CDR2 SFDVKD. The CDR3 DNA sequence: TGTGCCACCAGTGATCGAGGGACAGGGGGCGTGAATGAGCAGTTCTTC. Translated, it gives CATSDRGTGGVNEQFF.

V is TRBV7-2 and J is TRBJ2-5; D not certain. V was cut by 4 bases and J by 5 bases, with 17 bases left in between. From germline, CDR1 is SGHTA and CDR2 FQGNSA. CDR3 length: 15 amino acids. The chain's CDR3 is CASSSLAPYVETQYF. CDR3 sequence (DNA): TGTGCCAGCAGCTCTCTGGCCCCATACGTCGAGACCCAGTACTTC.

Only a few counts were recorded for this clonotype. J is TRBJ1-1 and V is TRBV5-6, with a weak D call TRBD1 (5 bases). There are 14 residues in the CDR3. CDR1 and CDR2 from the germline V gene are SGHDT and YYEEEE. V shed 0 bases and J shed 6 bases, with 12 bases lying between them. The CDR3 region has the DNA TGTGCCAGCAGCTTGGCAGGGATTTACGCTGAAGCTTTCTTT. This codes for CASSLAGIYAEAFF.

In this sample, this clonotype turned up a few times. The chain employs TRBV27 and TRBJ2-1; 12 bases agree with TRBD2. V lost 5 bases and J lost 6; bases outside the gene matches: 8. CDR1 is MNHEY and CDR2 is SMNVEV in the germline V gene (reference sequence). This CDR3 is 16 amino acids long. The CDR3 DNA follows: TGTGCCAGCAGTCCAACCACTAGCGGGAGGATCAATGAGCAGTTCTTC. Encoded protein: CASSPTTSGRINEQFF.

Ten or more counts support this clonotype. The gene calls are TRBV4-3 and TRBJ2-5; 7 positions agree with TRBD1. There are 15 residues in the CDR3. The germline V gene encodes CDR1 LGHNA and CDR2 YSLEER. With V trimmed by 3 bases and J by 3 bases, 7 bases remained unmatched. The CDR3 here is CASSQIDRDEETQYF. In DNA form, the CDR3 reads TGCGCCAGCAGCCAGATCGACAGGGATGAAGAGACCCAGTACTTC.

The chain links TRBV2 to TRBJ2-7; perhaps TRBD1 as D (5 bases). The CDR3 extends over 13 amino acids. The germline gives CDR1 SNHLY, CDR2 FYNNEI. Trimming cost V 5 bases and J 3 bases, with 11 bases left between them. DNA for the CDR3: TGTGCCAGCAGTATCGACACAGGCTACGAGCAGTACTTC. It yields the protein CASSIDTGYEQYF.

The genes are TRBV29-1 and TRBJ2-7, with 7 bases fitting TRBD2. CDR3 length: 11 amino acids. The V segment lost 4 bases and the J segment 7 bases; nucleotides outside the gene matches: 4. Germline V CDR1 and CDR2: SQVTM, ANQGSEA. The CDR3 sequence is CSVGLAREQYF. DNA for the CDR3: TGCAGCGTTGGACTAGCTCGGGAGCAGTACTTC.